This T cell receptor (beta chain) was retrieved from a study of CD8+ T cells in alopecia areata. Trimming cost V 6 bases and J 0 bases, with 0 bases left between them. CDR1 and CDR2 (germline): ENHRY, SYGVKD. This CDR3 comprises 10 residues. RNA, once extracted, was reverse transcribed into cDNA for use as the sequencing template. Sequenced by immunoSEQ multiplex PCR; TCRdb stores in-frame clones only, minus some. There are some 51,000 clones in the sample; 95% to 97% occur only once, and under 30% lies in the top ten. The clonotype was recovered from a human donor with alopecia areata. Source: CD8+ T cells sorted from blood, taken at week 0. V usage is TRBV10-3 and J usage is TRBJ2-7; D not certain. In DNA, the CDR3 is TGTGCCATCAGCTCCTACGAGCAGTACTTC. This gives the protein CAISSYEQYF.